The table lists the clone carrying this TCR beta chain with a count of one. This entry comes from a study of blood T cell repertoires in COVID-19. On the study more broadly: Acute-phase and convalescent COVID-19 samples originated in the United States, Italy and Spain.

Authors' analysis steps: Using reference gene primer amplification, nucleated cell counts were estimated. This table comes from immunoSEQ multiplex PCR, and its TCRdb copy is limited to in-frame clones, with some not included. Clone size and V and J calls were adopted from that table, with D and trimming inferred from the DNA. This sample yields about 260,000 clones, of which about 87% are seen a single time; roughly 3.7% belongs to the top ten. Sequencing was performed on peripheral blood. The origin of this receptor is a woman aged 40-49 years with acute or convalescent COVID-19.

The CDR3 nucleotides read TGTGCCACCTCGGGTGGAGCTGGAAACACCATATATTTT. Protein sequence: CATSGGAGNTIYF. The chain recombines TRBV19 with TRBJ1-3; D is ambiguous. Deletions cut 10 bases from V and 2 bases from J, with 12 bases between. The CDR3 covers 13 residues. Germline V gene data show CDR1 as LNHDA and CDR2 as SQIVND (reference sequence).